The 20 T cell receptor beta chains reported below all come from one sample, sequenced in a study of CD8 T cells in Susac syndrome. When the RNA was reverse transcribed, random hexamers were used with an input of about 0.5 to 1 ug. TCRdb passed the immunoSEQ multiplex PCR reads through MiXCR, listing each CDR3 protein once. The sample includes hundreds of thousands of distinct CDR3 sequences, roughly 85% of them seen just once. The sample taken for sequencing was CD8+ T cells from PBMCs. The receptors were gathered from a human donor with multiple sclerosis.

A few counts support this clonotype. The rearrangement links TRBV11-2 to TRBJ2-1; a possible D gene is TRBD1 (7 bases). From germline, CDR1 is SGHAT and CDR2 FQNNGV. V lost 1 base and J 3 bases, leaving 10 bases between the germline ends. The CDR3 contains 15 residues. The CDR3 is CASSLARGDYNEQFF. Written as DNA, the CDR3 is TGTGCCAGCAGCTTAGCCAGGGGGGACTACAATGAGCAGTTCTTC. Filled out from reference TRBV11-2 and TRBJ2-1, the complete variable domain reads EAGVAQSPRYKIIEKRQSVAFWCNPISGHATLYWYQQILGQGPKLLIQFQNNGVVDDSQLPKDRFSAERLKGVDSTLKIQPAKLEDSAVYLCASSLARGDYNEQFFGPGTRLTVL.

The gene calls are TRBV3-1 and TRBJ2-1; 11 bases align to TRBD2. The germline CDR1 and CDR2 sequences are LGHDT and YNNKEL (reference sequence). The CDR3 has 16 residues. V lost 4 bases to trimming and J lost 9 bases; unmatched junction nucleotides: 11. This chain's CDR3 is CASSPPGLADSGEQFF. In nucleotides, the CDR3 is TGTGCCAGCAGCCCGCCGGGACTAGCGGATAGCGGTGAGCAGTTCTTC.

This clonotype occurred once. The rearrangement links TRBV27 to TRBJ1-5; D is unclear. V was trimmed by 7 bases and J by 2 bases, leaving 12 bases between them. This CDR3 region has 14 residues. CDR1 and CDR2 (germline): MNHEY, SMNVEV (reference sequence). The CDR3 reads CASNPDGGNQPQHF. In nucleotides, the CDR3 is TGTGCCAGCAATCCGGACGGGGGCAATCAGCCCCAGCATTTT.

This rearrangement joins TRBV28 to TRBJ2-4; D may correspond to TRBD1 or TRBD2 (5 bases each). The CDR3 totals 14 residues. The germline CDR1 and CDR2 sequences are MDHEN and SYDVKM. Trimming pared 2 bases from V and 9 bases from J, leaving 14 bases between. CDR3 nucleotide sequence: TGTGCCAGCAGTTTAGCCACTCGGGGCGGCATTCAGTACTTC. This sequence encodes CASSLATRGGIQYF.

The V call is TRBV5-4, the J call TRBJ2-7; D gene unclear. Germline CDR1 reads SGHNT; CDR2 reads YYREEE (reference sequence). This CDR3 is 15 amino acids long. V was shortened by 2 bases and J by 2 bases, with 14 bases between the two germline ends. CDR3 sequence: CASSLGYQAAYEQYF. The CDR3 bases are TGTGCCAGCAGCTTAGGCTACCAAGCTGCCTACGAGCAGTACTTC.

This clonotype has only one observation. This rearrangement joins TRBV2 to TRBJ2-4; TRBD2 matches at 14 bases. Germline V gives CDR1 SNHLY, CDR2 FYNNEI. J was trimmed by 7 bases and V by 6 bases; bases with no gene match: 5. CDR3 size: 15 residues. The CDR3 coding sequence is TGTGCCAGCAGGGGACTAGCGGGAGACTTGAACATTCAGTACTTC. This translates into CASRGLAGDLNIQYF.

The chain uses TRBV28 and TRBJ2-7; 9 nucleotides align to TRBD1. V shed 6 bases and J 4 bases; nucleotides not matched to a gene: 7. CDR1 is MDHEN and CDR2 is SYDVKM in the germline V gene. The CDR3 loop spans 14 amino acids. CDR3: CASSETGGVYEQYF. CDR3 coding DNA: TGTGCCAGCAGCGAGACAGGGGGGGTTTACGAGCAGTACTTC.

The V and J genes are TRBV7-3 and TRBJ1-5; a possible D gene is TRBD1 (5 bases). Trimming shortened V by 2 bases and J by 0 bases, and 11 bases separated the two germline ends. The CDR3 has 16 amino acids. Looked up from germline, CDR1 is SGHTA and CDR2 is FQGTGA. The CDR3 coding sequence is TGTGCCAGCAGCTTAGACAGCCAACTTAGCAATCAGCCCCAGCATTTT. Translation gives CASSLDSQLSNQPQHF.

Here the CDR3 reads CASEGYEQYF. CDR3 sequence (DNA): TGTGCCTCGGAGGGTTACGAGCAGTACTTC. This chain uses TRBV7-9 with TRBJ2-7; D may be TRBD2 (6 bases). Trimming removed 11 bases from V and 4 bases from J, with 9 bases in between. The CDR3 covers 10 residues. Germline values: CDR1 SEHNR, CDR2 FQNEAQ (reference sequence).

The chain is built from TRBV19 and TRBJ1-2, with TRBD1 matching 9 bases. The CDR3 sequence is 15 residues long. CDR1 and CDR2 (germline): LNHDA, SQIVND (reference sequence). The trim removed 4 bases at V and 5 bases at J, leaving 8 bases unmatched. The CDR3 DNA follows: TGTGCCAGTAGTACCGTCGGGACAGGGATATATGGCTACACCTTC. Its translation is CASSTVGTGIYGYTF.

The gene calls are TRBV4-3 and TRBJ2-7; D remains ambiguous. V lost 0 bases, J lost 6 bases, and 12 bases lay in between. CDR1 is LGHNA, CDR2 YSLEER, per germline. The CDR3 has 14 residues. Here the CDR3 DNA reads TGCGCCAGCAGCCAAGAGGACGGAGCTAGCGAGCAGTACTTC. Protein sequence: CASSQEDGASEQYF.

This clonotype was counted between two and nine times. The chain recombines TRBV5-5 with TRBJ2-1; D unresolved. The CDR3 is 15 amino acids. In germline, CDR1 is SGHKS, CDR2 YYEKEE (reference sequence). The ends were cut back, 2 bases at V and 6 bases at J, with 15 bases in the middle. CDR3 sequence: CASSFPGRGINEQFF. CDR3 nucleotide sequence: TGTGCCAGCAGCTTCCCGGGCCGAGGAATCAATGAGCAGTTCTTC.

The chain is built from TRBV20-1 and TRBJ2-7, with 10 bases identical to TRBD2. V was clipped by 0 bases and J by 5 bases; unmatched bases: 7. This CDR3 is built from 15 residues. Germline-derived CDR1 and CDR2 are DFQATT and SNEGSKA (reference sequence). In DNA form, the CDR3 reads TGCAGTGCTAGAGATAAGCTAGCGGGAGCTAACGAGCAGTACTTC. Its protein is CSARDKLAGANEQYF.

Only a few counts were recorded for this clonotype. V and J are TRBV19 and TRBJ2-7, with unresolved D. The CDR3 has 14 residues. CDR1 is LNHDA, CDR2 SQIVND, per germline (reference sequence). Trimming cost V 1 base and J 0 bases, with 7 bases left between them. In nucleotides, the CDR3 is TGTGCCAGTAGTATAGTGGGTAGCTCCTACGAGCAGTACTTC. It codes for CASSIVGSSYEQYF.

CDR3 nucleotides: TGTGCCAGCAGCCTCACCCAATTACCTAAACCGGACACTGAAGCTTTCTTT. It specifies CASSLTQLPKPDTEAFF. The J gene is TRBJ1-1, the V gene TRBV9; the D is unclear. CDR3 length: 17 residues. CDR1 is SGDLS and CDR2 is YYNGEE in the germline V gene. V shed 4 bases and J shed 3 bases, with 22 bases lying between them. The whole variable domain, remainder taken from reference TRBV9 and TRBJ1-1, is DSGVTQTPKHLITATGQRVTLRCSPRSGDLSVYWYQQSLDQGLQFLIQYYNGEERAKGNILERFSAQQFPDLHSELNLSSLELGDSALYFCASSLTQLPKPDTEAFFGQGTRLTVV.

The chain employs TRBV27 and TRBJ1-2; D call uncertain. V lost 2 bases and J lost 4, with 14 bases in between. Germline V gene data show CDR1 as MNHEY and CDR2 as SMNVEV (reference sequence). CDR3 length equals 15 residues. CDR3 amino acids: CASSLGSPNRYGYTF. The CDR3 DNA reads TGTGCCAGCAGTTTAGGGTCCCCGAATCGCTATGGCTACACCTTC.

V usage is TRBV5-6 and J usage is TRBJ1-5; D is uncertain. V lost 4 bases to trimming and J lost 2 bases, with 10 bases between them. This CDR3 is 14 amino acids long. CDR1 and CDR2 (germline): SGHDT, YYEEEE. Here the CDR3 reads CASSVYIGNQPQHF. Here the CDR3 DNA reads TGTGCCAGCAGCGTTTACATTGGCAATCAGCCCCAGCATTTT.

This chain uses TRBV27 with TRBJ1-2; maybe TRBD1 (5 bases). The length of the CDR3 is 17 residues. Germline loops: CDR1 MNHEY, CDR2 SMNVEV (reference sequence). V gave up 3 bases and J gave up 4 bases, with 21 bases separating them. CDR3 nucleotide sequence: TGTGCCAGCAGTTTTGGGACTGGTGGGATTTCCTTCTATGGCTACACCTTC. Its protein is CASSFGTGGISFYGYTF.

The chain employs TRBV6-5 and TRBJ1-2; D call uncertain. The germline V and J ends were trimmed by 5 bases and 3 bases, with 7 bases remaining between them. The CDR3 covers 12 residues. In germline, CDR1 is MNHEY, CDR2 SVGAGI. The CDR3 bases are TGTGCCAGCAGTGCATCATACTATGGCTACACCTTC. Protein sequence: CASSASYYGYTF.

The genes are TRBV24-1 and TRBJ2-2; 7 positions match TRBD2. The junction had 4 bases not matched to a gene; V was cut back by 2 bases and J by 2 bases. This CDR3 spans 16 amino acids. Germline values: CDR1 KGHDR, CDR2 SFDVKD. The CDR3 loop reads CATSDYQRENTGELFF. CDR3 DNA sequence: TGTGCCACCAGTGATTATCAGCGGGAAAACACCGGGGAGCTGTTTTTT.